This T cell receptor (beta chain) was recorded in a study of cytomegalovirus exposure and HLA in healthy donors. Study observations and caveats: In a later analysis, at a false discovery rate of 0.05, approximately 15,000 TCR beta sequences matched HLA alleles. The dataset shows that most TCR sequences were rare, while some public TCRs occurred in many donors. Across HLA loci, a later analysis found differing TCR association rates, with DRB1 most and HLA-C fewest. Immune exposure information comprised only CMV serostatus.

As to this clone: Antigen unknown.

It was with 60 Vbeta and 13 Jbeta primers that the PCR ran. The protocol was immunoSEQ multiplex PCR, while the TCRdb copy is restricted to in-frame clones and leaves out a portion. The sample contains 45,000 to 60,000 clones, 72% of which appear only once. This TCR derives from a woman between 50 and 59 years old in good health and CMV-seronegative. The sample was PBMCs.

CDR3 residues: CASSVWANTGELFF. The CDR3 DNA reads TGTGCCAGCAGCGTATGGGCTAACACCGGGGAGCTGTTTTTT. V usage is TRBV9 and J usage is TRBJ2-2; D remains ambiguous. V lost 1 base to trimming and J lost 2 bases, with 6 bases between them. Germline V CDR1 and CDR2: SGDLS, YYNGEE. This CDR3 region has 14 residues. The complete variable domain, with remaining parts taken from reference TRBV9 and TRBJ2-2, reads DSGVTQTPKHLITATGQRVTLRCSPRSGDLSVYWYQQSLDQGLQFLIQYYNGEERAKGNILERFSAQQFPDLHSELNLSSLELGDSALYFCASSVWANTGELFFGEGSRLTVL.